Detailed here is one TCR beta chain. The antigen remains undetermined. Using immunoSEQ multiplex PCR, the repertoire was profiled, and TCRdb retains in-frame clones only, with some absent. The table lists fewer than 130,000 clones, 93% of them singletons. The sample originates from a study of graft-versus-host responses after intestinal transplantation. Study as a whole: Multivisceral, liver-intestinal, or isolated intestinal grafts were transplanted into recipients. Anti-thymocyte globulin induction was given to all recipients, followed by tacrolimus and steroids for around three years.

Whole-study findings and limits: With peak circulating GvH clone levels came an association with early post-transplant HvG declines. Detected in recipient marrow were GvH clones, some of which were first observed in ileum or blood.

Germline assignment: CDR1 SGHRS and CDR2 YFSETQ. V was pared by 6 bases and J by 5 bases, with 18 bases between. The CDR3 has 15 residues. This chain uses TRBV5-1 with TRBJ1-3; D not resolved. Sequencing used unstimulated CD8+ T cells sorted from spleen or lymph node cells, obtained before intestinal transplant. This receptor was identified in a human donor who received an intestinal transplant. CDR3 residues: CASNHPHVRRNTIYF. DNA of the CDR3: TGCGCCAGCAACCATCCCCACGTCAGAAGAAACACCATATATTTT.